A selection of T cell receptor beta chains follows, all from one sample in a study of monozygotic twins with inflammatory bowel disease. TCRdb re-called the 5' RACE reads, yielding one record per CDR3 amino acid sequence without DNA. Its table records approximately 400,000 distinct CDR3 sequences. Sequencing was performed on blood. The receptors originated from a human donor with ulcerative colitis or Crohn's disease, or a healthy co-twin of an affected twin (not recorded which). Each CDR3 is given with its conserved first and last residue.

j_gene	v_gene	CDR3aa
TRBJ2-5	TRBV7-9	CASSLVAGGFQETQYF
TRBJ2-2	TRBV27	CASSLAGRGELFF
TRBJ2-1	TRBV20-1	CSARHRRIDNEQFF
TRBJ2-5	TRBV27	CVSSLMRGETQYF
TRBJ2-7	TRBV28	CASRASGIYEQYF
TRBJ1-1	TRBV5-1	CASSVEGANTEAFF
TRBJ2-2	TRBV5-1	CASSPSRAGGVNTGELFF
TRBJ1-6	TRBV9	CASSVAPQPSNSPLHF
TRBJ2-3	TRBV20-1	CSAGGEGADTQYF
TRBJ1-4	TRBV6-5	CASSYSTGVEKLFF
TRBJ2-6	TRBV3-1	CASSQTDSSVSGANVLTF
TRBJ2-1	TRBV29-1	CSAAGGSRVGEQFF
TRBJ2-4	TRBV11-2	CASSLDPRTRLPKNIQYF
TRBJ1-1	TRBV7-9	CASSLGTGVQGGTEAFF
TRBJ1-2	TRBV29-1	CSVERSQGAFVYGYTF
TRBJ2-1	TRBV3-1	CASSHLAGQLNEQFF
TRBJ1-5	TRBV28	CASSPGTLNDQPQHF
TRBJ1-6	TRBV27	CASSPGTANYNSPLHF
TRBJ2-1	TRBV5-1	CASSQSSGSYNEQFF
TRBJ2-2	TRBV7-3	CASSAHTGELFF
TRBJ1-6	TRBV5-1	CASSRESSYNSPLHF
TRBJ2-1	TRBV5-1	CASSPSRQGRSPVNEQFF
TRBJ2-1	TRBV20-1	CSARVRRGGYLDEQFF
TRBJ2-1	TRBV27	CASSTLYGEQFF
TRBJ1-1	TRBV27	CASSPPGIRNTDAFF
TRBJ1-1	TRBV7-9	CASSWQGSSEAFF
TRBJ1-4	TRBV15	CATSRDEKLFF
TRBJ2-3	TRBV6-1	CASSVGRRFQGTTDTQYF
TRBJ2-7	TRBV5-1	CASSSGLAGSYEQYF
TRBJ2-7	TRBV4-2	CASSPASGATYEQYF
TRBJ2-2	TRBV2	CASSGVLAVTGELFF
TRBJ1-1	TRBV5-6	CASSLLPGGPTEAFF
TRBJ2-5	TRBV7-2	CASSLTLQETQYF
TRBJ2-1	TRBV5-1	CASSPRLAGGSYNEQFF
TRBJ1-5	TRBV15	CATSSAPVNQPQHF
TRBJ1-2	TRBV5-8	CASSLGTGPLYGYTF
TRBJ2-2	TRBV11-2	CASSLVVTGNTGELFF
TRBJ1-5	TRBV19	CASSVSPGPQHF
TRBJ1-5	TRBV11-2	CASSLEAQLDSLWQPQHF
TRBJ1-5	TRBV7-2	CASSLVGQGGQPQHF
TRBJ1-2	TRBV6-5	CASKGQGRRGYTF
TRBJ1-1	TRBV20-1	CRAYGSTEAFF
TRBJ2-7	TRBV5-4	CASSLAPGSGAYEQYF
TRBJ2-2	TRBV5-6	CASSERRLAGNTGELIF
TRBJ1-5	TRBV7-2	CASSLDNRGAQPQHF
TRBJ2-3	TRBV7-8	CASSNRTSSTDTQYF
TRBJ2-5	TRBV6-6	CASSSGLRTETQYF
TRBJ2-5	TRBV12-3/TRBV12-4	CASSFVGQQETQYF
TRBJ1-1	TRBV5-4	CASRAGTGEFTEAFF
TRBJ2-3	TRBV15	CATSLRDWRDTQYF
TRBJ2-2	TRBV7-9	CASSLARGQNTGELFF
TRBJ2-7	TRBV21-1	CASSKGRTGESYEQYF
TRBJ2-5	TRBV27	CASSLGSGTGETQYF
TRBJ2-3	TRBV10-3	CAISPRQGSHTDTQYF
TRBJ2-7	TRBV3-1	CASSYSVRLEQYF